This is a list of T cell receptor beta chains from one sample in a study of pediatric ulcerative colitis. Method: immunoSEQ multiplex PCR; TCRdb's copy keeps in-frame clones and lacks some. The sample has over 45,000 clones; around 79% are singletons. The sample consisted of gut tissue. The receptors shown here come from a girl aged 5 to 17 with moderate ulcerative colitis. CDR3s include the opening cysteine and the closing phenylalanine or tryptophan. A D gene is named only where the DNA matches it firmly.

V: TRBV2; D: TRBD2; J: TRBJ2-3; CDR3: CASRRTSGGSSTDTQYF
V: TRBV30; D: TRBD2; J: TRBJ2-1; CDR3: CAWGTGAGGVYEQFF
V: TRBV28; D: .; J: TRBJ2-1; CDR3: CASSLPLNEQFF
V: TRBV11-2; D: .; J: TRBJ2-7; CDR3: CASSLAGQGGSYEQYF
V: TRBV9; D: TRBD2; J: TRBJ2-1; CDR3: CASSVETSGFSYNEQFF
V: TRBV18; D: .; J: TRBJ2-1; CDR3: CASSPEGGSSYNEQFF
V: TRBV28; D: .; J: TRBJ2-1; CDR3: CASSPQSGRNEQFF
V: TRBV7-9; D: TRBD2; J: TRBJ2-5; CDR3: CASSFLAGQETQYF
V: TRBV4-3; D: .; J: TRBJ1-1; CDR3: CASSQDFGRSWMNTEAFF
V: TRBV7-9; D: .; J: TRBJ2-3; CDR3: CASSLRRVQGDSAGTQYF
V: TRBV19; D: .; J: TRBJ1-6; CDR3: CASRTGTLGWSPLHF
V: TRBV11-3; D: .; J: TRBJ1-1; CDR3: CASSAQGNTEAFF
V: TRBV6-5; D: .; J: TRBJ2-7; CDR3: CASTGVTYEQYF
V: TRBV19; D: TRBD1; J: TRBJ1-2; CDR3: CASSPPAGTGDYGYTF
V: TRBV4-3; D: .; J: TRBJ1-2; CDR3: CASSQGSVANYGYTF
V: TRBV6-6; D: .; J: TRBJ2-3; CDR3: CASSLRSAGYTDTQYF
V: TRBV19; D: .; J: TRBJ2-5; CDR3: CASSSLGYGAGETQYF
V: TRBV30; D: .; J: TRBJ2-5; CDR3: CAWTDRETQYF
V: TRBV5-5; D: TRBD1; J: TRBJ2-5; CDR3: CASSTPGTGAETQYF
V: TRBV7-2; D: TRBD2; J: TRBJ2-7; CDR3: CASSLDSGRYEQYF
V: TRBV6-5; D: .; J: TRBJ2-3; CDR3: CASSYRKGGTDTQYF
V: TRBV5-1; D: .; J: TRBJ1-1; CDR3: CASSLNTEAFF
V: TRBV4-2; D: .; J: TRBJ1-1; CDR3: CASSGLLPQAGNTEAFF
V: TRBV5-6; D: .; J: TRBJ1-2; CDR3: CASSLSFGYTF
V: TRBV30; D: TRBD2; J: TRBJ2-3; CDR3: CAWSGGRVRDTQYF
V: TRBV25-1; D: TRBD1; J: TRBJ1-2; CDR3: CASSDGWGQGNGYTF
V: TRBV10-1; D: TRBD1; J: TRBJ1-5; CDR3: CASSVGEDRGDPQHF
V: TRBV11-2; D: .; J: TRBJ1-2; CDR3: CASAPGRNNYGYTF
V: TRBV5-4; D: .; J: TRBJ1-4; CDR3: CASSSPRGLFF
V: TRBV9; D: .; J: TRBJ2-3; CDR3: CASSVGSRGGTDTQYF
V: TRBV11-2; D: .; J: TRBJ1-4; CDR3: CASARAVNEKLFF
V: TRBV2; D: .; J: TRBJ2-7; CDR3: CASSEDRPYEQYF
V: TRBV27; D: TRBD1; J: TRBJ2-3; CDR3: CASSPILILDTGGRTDTQYF
V: TRBV19; D: .; J: TRBJ1-2; CDR3: CASSIQGRRRNYGYTF
V: TRBV7-3; D: .; J: TRBJ2-7; CDR3: CASSSGTGYEQYF
V: TRBV6-1; D: .; J: TRBJ2-7; CDR3: CATGPPYEQYF
V: TRBV7-3; D: .; J: TRBJ2-1; CDR3: CASSLKPASYNEQFF
V: TRBV7-2; D: TRBD2; J: TRBJ2-7; CDR3: CASSLPRTSGSDEQYF
V: TRBV6-1; D: TRBD1; J: TRBJ1-1; CDR3: CASSEEGAGKTFF
V: TRBV7-2; D: .; J: TRBJ1-1; CDR3: CASSLERVGNTEAFF
V: TRBV6-6; D: .; J: TRBJ2-3; CDR3: CASSYSEGGTDTQYF
V: TRBV19; D: .; J: TRBJ2-2; CDR3: CASSISGGELFF
V: TRBV5-1; D: TRBD1; J: TRBJ2-7; CDR3: CASSLIPGQGYEQYF
V: TRBV6-6; D: .; J: TRBJ2-1; CDR3: CASSYSRAVGNEQFF
V: TRBV19; D: TRBD1; J: TRBJ2-5; CDR3: CASSSRGQGETQYF
V: TRBV15; D: .; J: TRBJ1-4; CDR3: CATSWGLRGANEKLFF
V: TRBV6-6; D: TRBD1; J: TRBJ1-1; CDR3: CASRRDRTNPAFF
V: TRBV30; D: .; J: TRBJ2-7; CDR3: CAWSVASYEQYF
V: TRBV7-2; D: .; J: TRBJ1-2; CDR3: CASSLANGGDTYGYTF
V: TRBV5-4; D: TRBD2; J: TRBJ2-5; CDR3: CASSRRTTSAQETQYF
V: TRBV13; D: .; J: TRBJ2-3; CDR3: CASSERLTDTQYF
V: TRBV6-4; D: .; J: TRBJ2-2; CDR3: CASSDSQQEAGELFF
V: TRBV11-1; D: .; J: TRBJ2-1; CDR3: CASSLSAHSSYNEQFF